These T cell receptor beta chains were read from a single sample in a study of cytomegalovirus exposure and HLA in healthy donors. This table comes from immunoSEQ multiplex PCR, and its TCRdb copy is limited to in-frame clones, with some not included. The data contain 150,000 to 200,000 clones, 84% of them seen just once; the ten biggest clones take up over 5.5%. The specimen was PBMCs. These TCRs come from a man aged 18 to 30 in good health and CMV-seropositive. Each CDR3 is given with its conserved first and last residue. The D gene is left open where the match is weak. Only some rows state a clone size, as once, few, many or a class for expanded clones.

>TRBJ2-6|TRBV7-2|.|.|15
TGTGCCAGCAGCTCAACCTTCGCGGGGGCCAACGTCCTGACTTTC
CASSSTFAGANVLTF
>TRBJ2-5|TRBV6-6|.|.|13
TGTGCCAGCAGTTTAGGGGGGGGTGAGACCCAGTACTTC
CASSLGGGETQYF
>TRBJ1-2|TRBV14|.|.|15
TGTGCCAGCAGCCAAGATTTGGCAGGGTTGAGAGGCTACACCTTC
CASSQDLAGLRGYTF
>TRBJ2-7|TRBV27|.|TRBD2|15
TGTGCCAGCAGTTTAGGGCGGGAGTTTTCCTACGAGCAGTACTTC
CASSLGREFSYEQYF
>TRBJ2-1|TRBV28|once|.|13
TGTGCCAGCAGTTTAAGCGTTAACAATGAGCAGTTCTTC
CASSLSVNNEQFF
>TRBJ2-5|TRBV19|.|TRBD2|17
TGTGCCAGTAGCACTCCGGGACTAGCGGGTCAACCGGGGACCCAGTACTTC
CASSTPGLAGQPGTQYF
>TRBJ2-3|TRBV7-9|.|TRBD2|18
TGTGCCAGCAGCTTAGGCCCGGGACTAGCGGGAACCACAGATACGCAGTATTTT
CASSLGPGLAGTTDTQYF
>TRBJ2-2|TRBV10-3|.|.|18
TGTGCCATCAGTGAGAGACAGGGACATGGAGGGTACACCGGGGAGCTGTTTTTT
CAISERQGHGGYTGELFF
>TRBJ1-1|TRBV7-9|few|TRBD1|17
TGTGCCAGCAGCCTCCCCGGACAGGGACTTTCGAACACTGAAGCTTTCTTT
CASSLPGQGLSNTEAFF
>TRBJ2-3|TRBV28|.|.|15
TGTGCCAGCAGCCAAGTCCAGGGGCGCACAGATACGCAGTATTTT
CASSQVQGRTDTQYF
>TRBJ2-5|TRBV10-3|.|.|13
TGTGCCATCAGTGAGAACAGGGAAGAGACCCAGTACTTC
CAISENREETQYF
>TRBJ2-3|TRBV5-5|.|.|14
TGTGCCAGCAACACGGACTGGGGCACAGATACGCAGTATTTT
CASNTDWGTDTQYF
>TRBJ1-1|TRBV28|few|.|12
TGTGCCAGCAGTTTAGGCAGTTTGGAAGCTTTCTTT
CASSLGSLEAFF
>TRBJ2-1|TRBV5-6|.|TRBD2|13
TGTGCCAGCAGCCCGGCGGGGGTGGATGAGCAGTTCTTC
CASSPAGVDEQFF
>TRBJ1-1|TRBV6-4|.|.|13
TGTGCCAGCAGTGAATCAGCCGGGACTGAAGCTTTCTTT
CASSESAGTEAFF
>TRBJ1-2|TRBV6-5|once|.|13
TGTGCCAGCAGCACCGGTGTTAACTATGGCTACACCTTC
CASSTGVNYGYTF
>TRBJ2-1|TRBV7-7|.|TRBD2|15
TGTGCCAGCAGCCCAGATGGACTAGCGGTCAATGAGCAGTTCTTC
CASSPDGLAVNEQFF
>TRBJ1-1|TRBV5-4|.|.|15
TGTGCCAGCAGCTCGATAGGGGTCTCGGGCACTGAAGCTTTCTTT
CASSSIGVSGTEAFF
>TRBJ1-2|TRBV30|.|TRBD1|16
TGTGCCTGGAGGTCGCCCGGGACAGGGGTGAGATATGGCTACACCTTC
CAWRSPGTGVRYGYTF
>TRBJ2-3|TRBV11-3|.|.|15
TGTGCCAGCAGCTTAGGCGGGTATGGCACAGATACGCAGTATTTT
CASSLGGYGTDTQYF
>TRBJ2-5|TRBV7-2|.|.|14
TGTGCCAGCAGCTTAGGGACATGGGAAGAGACCCAGTACTTC
CASSLGTWEETQYF
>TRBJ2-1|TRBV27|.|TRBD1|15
TGTGCCAGCAGGCCGACAGGGGGCGCGGGTAATGAGCAGTTCTTC
CASRPTGGAGNEQFF
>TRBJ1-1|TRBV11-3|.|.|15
TGTGCCAGCAGCGCTTCCTCAGGAATGAACACTGAAGCTTTCTTT
CASSASSGMNTEAFF
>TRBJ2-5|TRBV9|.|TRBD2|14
TGTGCCAGCAGCCCGACTAGCGGACAAGAGACCCAGTACTTC
CASSPTSGQETQYF
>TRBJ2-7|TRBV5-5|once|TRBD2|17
TGTGCCAGCAGCTTGGTTTTGGGACTAGCGGGAACCTACGAGCAGTACTTC
CASSLVLGLAGTYEQYF